What follows are 24 T cell receptor beta chains derived from one specimen sequenced in a study of tumor and adjacent non-tumor tissue in lung cancer. RNA was extracted from bulk tissue without any cell sorting. The library came from three nested PCR rounds adapted from ARM-PCR protocols. TCRdb re-derived calls from the multiplex PCR reads in MiXCR, one entry per CDR3 protein. The top ten clones hold 18% of a sample with 85,000 to 100,000 distinct CDR3 sequences, around 64% of them seen once. The source material was lung tumor tissue. The receptors shown here come from a man between 60 and 75 years old with non-small cell lung cancer.

As regards this clonotype: Since the CDR3 does not end with the conserved phenylalanine or tryptophan, this likely comes from a read error. It is unclear where the CDR3 begins or ends on the DNA, so no DNA is shown, and the CDR3 is as TCRdb lists it. CDR3 in amino acids: CASSQGGSGPSEEKQLL. The chain is built from TRBV4-2 and TRBJ2-1; the tabulated D call, TRBD2, remains unverified against the DNA. CDR1 is LGHNA, CDR2 YNFKEQ, per germline. The CDR3 length is 17 residues, termini included.

About this clonotype: Sequence at one end of the junction differs from germline and may be a read error. The V and J genes are TRBV12-3 or TRBV12-4 and TRBJ1-5; 7 bases fit TRBD1. The CDR3 loop spans 17 amino acids. This chain's CDR3 is CANSPPRGTGGNQPQHF. The DNA for the CDR3 is TGTGCCAACAGTCCCCCCCGTGGAACAGGGGGCAATCAGCCCCAGCATTTT.

As concerns this clonotype: The germline gene is not matched at one end of the junction; a read error may be the cause. The chain recombines TRBV4-3 with TRBJ2-7; D is perhaps TRBD2 (5 bases). This CDR3 region has 14 residues. Germline CDR1 LGHNA, CDR2 YSLEER. CDR3 DNA sequence: TGCACCAGCAGCCGAGATATTGGAGACTATGAGCAGTACTTC. Protein sequence: CTSSRDIGDYEQYF.

The chain has TRBV4-3 and TRBJ2-1; D not certain. Between the trimmed V and J ends, which lost 2 bases and 16 bases, there was a span of 18 bases. Germline assignment: CDR1 LGHNA and CDR2 YSLEER. The CDR3 runs to 13 residues. In DNA form, the CDR3 reads TGCGCCAGCAGCCAAAATTTAAGCAATGGGCAATTCTTC. It is translated as CASSQNLSNGQFF.

On this clonotype itself: At one end, the junction sequence differs from germline, possibly due to a read error. The chain combines TRBV6-1 with TRBJ2-7; TRBD2 might be the D (6 bases). This CDR3 contains 15 residues. Germline V gene data show CDR1 as MNHNS and CDR2 as SASEGT. The CDR3 coding sequence is TGTGCCAGCAGTGAATCAGTTAGCGGCTCCTACGAACAGTACTTC. Protein: CASSESVSGSYEQYF.

A word on this clonotype: A read error may account for a junction end that differs from germline. V gene TRBV11-2 combines with J gene TRBJ2-3; TRBD2 aligns across 7 bases. CDR1 and CDR2 (germline): SGHAT, FQNNGV. The CDR3 length is 16 residues. The CDR3 nucleotides read TGTGCCAGCAGCTTAGCGGGAGGCGTTGGCACAAATACGCAGTATTTT. Translation: CASSLAGGVGTNTQYF.

About this clonotype itself: The junction shows a germline mismatch at one end, possibly a read error. The CDR3: CASSLGSGGDYSYTF. The CDR3 DNA is TGTGCCAGCAGCTTAGGGTCGGGGGGCGACTACAGCTATACCTTC. The V and J genes are TRBV11-3 and TRBJ1-2, with a possible D match to TRBD1 (6 bases). The CDR3 runs to 15 residues. Germline assignment: CDR1 SGHNT and CDR2 YENEEA.

Concerning this clonotype: A much larger clone lies a single base off, so this may be a read error. The chain uses TRBV5-1 and TRBJ2-7; 7 bases fit TRBD2. The germline V gene has CDR1 SGHRS and CDR2 YFSETQ. The CDR3 spans 14 residues. CDR3 sequence: CASSLAGFPYERYF. The DNA of the CDR3 is TGCGCCAGCAGCTTAGCGGGATTCCCCTACGAGCGGTACTTC. Based on the CDR3 plus reference TRBV5-1 and TRBJ2-7, the full variable domain is KAGVTQTPRYLIKTRGQQVTLSCSPISGHRSVSWYQQTPGQGLQFLFEYFSETQRNKGNFPGRFSGRQFSNSRSEMNVSTLELGDSALYLCASSLAGFPYERYFGPGTRLTVT.

As to this clonotype: Its ends do not fully match the called genes, so a read error is possible. J is TRBJ1-6 and V is TRBV6-5; tentatively, D is TRBD1 (6 bases). CDR1 is MNHEY and CDR2 is SVGAGI in the germline V gene. This CDR3 is 16 amino acids long. CDR3 sequence (DNA): TGTGCCAGCAGCCGAAGGCGAGGGACAAATAATTCGCCCCTCCACTTT. Residues: CASSRRRGTNNSPLHF.

Notes on this clonotype: The junction and the germline gene differ at one end; a read error may be behind it. The J gene is TRBJ2-5, the V gene TRBV29-1, with unresolved D. This CDR3 is built from 14 residues. Germline CDR1 reads SQVTM; CDR2 reads ANQGSEA. The CDR3 protein is CSAERQDNQETQYF. The CDR3, as DNA: TGCAGCGCTGAAAGGCAGGATAATCAAGAGACCCAGTACTTC. The whole variable domain, filled in from reference TRBV29-1 and TRBJ2-5, reads SAVISQKPSRDICQRGTSLTIQCQVDSQVTMMFWYRQQPGQSLTLIATANQGSEATYESGFVIDKFPISRPNLTFSTLTVSNMSPEDSSIYLCSAERQDNQETQYFGPGTRLLVL.

In its sample, this clonotype was seen many times. This rearrangement joins TRBV6-5 to TRBJ1-6; D gene unclear. Germline CDR1 MNHEY, CDR2 SVGAGI. The CDR3 is 14 amino acids. V lost 7 bases and J 5 bases, leaving 12 bases between the germline ends. The DNA of the CDR3 is TGTGCCAGCAATGAAGGCCTTAATAATTCACCCCTCCACTTT. Translating gives CASNEGLNNSPLHF.

Remarks on this clonotype: One end of the junction fails to match germline, which may point to a read error. The rearrangement joins TRBV28 to TRBJ2-4; unclear D gene. The germline V gene has CDR1 MDHEN and CDR2 SYDVKM. The length of the CDR3 is 12 residues. For the CDR3, the DNA is TGTGCCAGCAGTTTTGAGATCAACATTAAGTACTTC. Translating it yields CASSFEINIKYF.

The chain couples TRBV6-5 to TRBJ2-1; the match to TRBD2 covers 10 bases. CDR1 is MNHEY, CDR2 SVGAGI, per germline. CDR3 length: 18 residues. The trim removed 5 bases at V and 3 bases at J, leaving 13 bases unmatched. The CDR3 DNA follows: TGTGCCAGCAGTCTGGGGAGTAGCGGGAGGATCCTCTACAATGAGCAGTTCTTC. It is translated as CASSLGSSGRILYNEQFF.

Comments on this clonotype: The junction and the germline gene differ at one end; a read error may be behind it. The chain carries TRBV29-1 and TRBJ2-3; D possibly uses TRBD1 or TRBD2 (5 bases each). Germline lookup yields CDR1 SQVTM and CDR2 ANQGSEA. There are 15 residues in the CDR3. The CDR3 here is CSIESGTRSSDTQYF. CDR3 nucleotide sequence: TGCAGCATTGAATCCGGGACGAGGTCCTCAGATACGCAATATTTT.

Concerning this clonotype: Mismatch with germline at one junction end may stem from a read error. The chain is built from TRBV6-2 or TRBV6-3 and TRBJ2-2; D not resolved. Germline V lookup: CDR1 MNHEY, CDR2 SVGEGT. The CDR3 spans 13 residues. The CDR3 spells CVSSRINTGELFF. The CDR3, as DNA: TGTGTCAGCAGCAGAATTAACACCGGGGAGCTGTTTTTT.

The rearrangement uses TRBV5-1 and TRBJ2-2; a possible D gene is TRBD2 (5 bases). Trimming stripped 5 bases from V and 3 bases from J, with 20 bases between. The V gene's germline CDR1 is SGHRS and CDR2 YFSETQ. The CDR3 runs to 17 residues. As DNA, the CDR3 is TGCGCCAGCAGTTCGAGCACGAGGGTCGGTGACACCGGGGAGCTGTTTTTT. Amino acid sequence: CASSSSTRVGDTGELFF.

The rearrangement links TRBV6-2 or TRBV6-3 to TRBJ2-3; maybe TRBD1 (5 bases). The end of the DNA aligns better with TRBJ1-5, so the J call may be wrong. CDR3 size: 14 residues. Germline loops: CDR1 MNHEY, CDR2 SVGEGT. CDR3 protein: CASGASGPWDTQHF. The CDR3 DNA sequence: TGTGCAAGTGGGGCTAGCGGCCCTTGGGATACGCAGCATTTT.

A remark on this clonotype: Being one base from a much bigger clone, this may be a read error. The chain couples TRBV7-9 to TRBJ1-6; TRBD1 is a possible D gene (5 bases). The CDR3 is 13 residues long. Germline lookup yields CDR1 SEHNR and CDR2 FQNEAQ (reference sequence). The CDR3 is CASSLGTNSPLLF. CDR3 in DNA: TGTGCCAGCAGCTTGGGGACCAATTCACCCCTCCTCTTT.

This clonotype was detected a few times. A much larger clone is a single base away; this may be a read error. This chain uses TRBV20-1 with TRBJ1-2; D is ambiguous. CDR1 is DFQATT and CDR2 is SNEGSKA in the germline V gene (reference sequence). This CDR3 has 11 amino acids. CDR3 amino acids: CNVWIDGGYTF. The CDR3 DNA follows: TGCAATGTTTGGATCGATGGTGGCTACACCTTC.

This clonotype showed up many times. The gene calls are TRBV29-1 and TRBJ2-7; D is perhaps TRBD1 (6 bases). The CDR3 sequence is 11 residues long. Germline CDR1 reads SQVTM; CDR2 reads ANQGSEA. V dropped 4 bases and J dropped 4 bases, with 8 bases sitting between them. CDR3 coding DNA: TGCAGCGTTGGGGGGCCTTACGAGCAGTACTTC. This translates into CSVGGPYEQYF.

As concerns this clonotype: One end of the junction varies from germline; a read error may be responsible. The chain has TRBV11-2 and TRBJ2-7; tentatively, D is TRBD1 (6 bases). This CDR3 has 19 residues. Germline V gene data show CDR1 as SGHAT and CDR2 as FQNNGV. CDR3 sequence: CTSSLDFLVGHKWGVEQYF. In DNA form, the CDR3 reads TGTACCAGCAGCTTAGATTTTCTAGTGGGACATAAATGGGGCGTCGAGCAGTACTTC.

With respect to this clonotype: A read error may explain this, as a much larger clone is one base away. The gene calls are TRBV5-8 and TRBJ2-1; D might be TRBD1 (6 bases). With 0 bases removed from V and 14 bases from J, the gap between germline ends came to 15 bases. CDR3 length equals 13 residues. The germline V gene encodes CDR1 SGHTS and CDR2 YDEGEE. This CDR3 is CASSLAFRAGEFF. For the CDR3, the DNA is TGTGCCAGCAGCTTGGCCTTTAGGGCAGGGGAGTTCTTC.

As concerns this clonotype: A read error may explain this, as a much larger clone is one base away. The chain employs TRBV13 and TRBJ2-7, with D perhaps being TRBD1 or TRBD2 (5 bases each). This CDR3 is 16 amino acids long. From germline, CDR1 is PRHDT and CDR2 FYEKMQ (reference sequence). CDR3 sequence: CASSLLGWGSLYEQHF. CDR3 bases: TGTGCCAGCAGCTTATTAGGGTGGGGGAGTCTCTACGAGCAGCACTTC.

On this clonotype: The junction departs from the called germline gene at one end, perhaps through a read error. The rearrangement links TRBV20-1 to TRBJ1-1, with 8 bases matching TRBD1. CDR3 length: 16 residues. The germline V gene encodes CDR1 DFQATT and CDR2 SNEGSKA (reference sequence). The CDR3: CNAGDFTGGSNTEAFF. The CDR3 DNA sequence: TGCAATGCTGGAGATTTTACAGGGGGGTCGAACACTGAAGCGTTCTTT.